These 9 T cell receptor beta chains were all obtained from the same sample, sequenced in a study of graft-versus-host responses after intestinal transplantation. Sequenced by immunoSEQ multiplex PCR; TCRdb stores in-frame clones only, minus some. The sample records about 23,000 clones, 90% being singletons. The sequences come from PBMCs, collected roughly 38 days after intestinal transplant. These receptors originate from a human patient who received an intestinal transplant, so some T cells may come from the graft donor.

The genes are TRBV7-6 and TRBJ2-1; 12 bases match TRBD2. The germline CDR1 and CDR2 sequences are SGHVS and FNYEAQ. V lost 5 bases, J lost 7 bases, and 6 bases stayed unmatched. This CDR3 comprises 15 residues. The CDR3 DNA follows: TGTGCCAGCAGCCGTCTAGCGGGAGGGCTGAATGAGCAGTTCTTC. This encodes CASSRLAGGLNEQFF.

The count of this clone is one. The chain is built from TRBV4-1 and TRBJ2-1, with 12 bases aligning to TRBD2. The CDR3 is 18 residues long. The germline V gene encodes CDR1 MGHRA and CDR2 YSYEKL. V dropped 0 bases and J dropped 6; count of bases not matched to a gene: 9. The CDR3 spells CASSQENSGLAGTNEQFF. CDR3 DNA sequence: TGCGCCAGCAGCCAAGAGAATTCAGGACTAGCGGGGACCAATGAGCAGTTCTTC.

The gene calls are TRBV7-9 and TRBJ2-3, with TRBD2 matching over 7 bases. V lost 0 bases to trimming and J lost 1 base; unmatched junction nucleotides: 4. The V gene's germline CDR1 is SEHNR and CDR2 FQNEAQ (reference sequence). The CDR3 runs 16 residues. The CDR3 loop reads CASSLAAGGGTDTQYF. Here the CDR3 DNA reads TGTGCCAGCAGCTTAGCGGCTGGGGGGGGCACAGATACGCAGTATTTT.

In this sample, this clone turned up a few times. The chain couples TRBV7-6 to TRBJ2-1, with a possible D match to TRBD2 (6 bases). Germline lookup yields CDR1 SGHVS and CDR2 FNYEAQ. The V gene lost 3 bases and the J gene lost 6 bases, with 12 bases spanning the gap. The CDR3 has 14 residues. CDR3: CASSFLGSLNEQFF. In DNA, the CDR3 is TGTGCCAGCAGCTTCCTCGGGAGCCTCAATGAGCAGTTCTTC.

The rearrangement uses TRBV28 and TRBJ1-1; perhaps TRBD1 as D (6 bases). The germline gives CDR1 MDHEN, CDR2 SYDVKM. The V and J ends lost 10 bases and 1 base respectively, with 13 bases between them. There are 13 residues in the CDR3. CDR3 sequence: CANFGGGNTEAFF. For the CDR3, the DNA is TGTGCCAACTTCGGAGGGGGGAACACTGAAGCTTTCTTT.

The chain uses TRBV11-2 and TRBJ2-7; 8 nucleotides match TRBD1. Germline CDR1 is SGHAT and CDR2 is FQNNGV. This CDR3 comprises 16 residues. The V and J ends lost 5 bases and 2 bases, in that order; junction bases with no gene match: 11. The CDR3 is CASSPLAGDRPYEQYF. The CDR3 coding sequence is TGTGCCAGCAGCCCACTAGCCGGGGACAGGCCCTACGAGCAGTACTTC.

This chain links TRBV28 with TRBJ2-3; no firm D call. The length of the CDR3 is 17 residues. Germline V gene data show CDR1 as MDHEN and CDR2 as SYDVKM. Deletions cut 3 bases from V and 0 bases from J, with 16 bases between. DNA for the CDR3: TGTGCCAGCAGTTTGGTTAGCCCCGTTGGTAGCACAGATACGCAGTATTTT. Translating gives CASSLVSPVGSTDTQYF.

The gene calls are TRBV5-1 and TRBJ2-1; TRBD1 is a possible D gene (6 bases). Trimming shortened V by 3 bases and J by 6 bases, and 10 bases separated the two germline ends. Germline-derived CDR1 and CDR2 are SGHRS and YFSETQ. CDR3 length: 13 residues. The CDR3 bases are TGCGCCAGCAGCTACGGACAGAGCAATGAGCAGTTCTTC. Translating gives CASSYGQSNEQFF.

The CDR3 bases are TGCGCCAGCAGCTTCTCCGGACTAGCGGGAGGGATCACAGATACGCAGTATTTT. Protein product: CASSFSGLAGGITDTQYF. The chain employs TRBV5-1 and TRBJ2-3; 15 bases agree with TRBD2. Trimming removed 2 bases from V and 2 bases from J; junction bases left unmatched: 6. The CDR3 spans 18 residues. Per the germline V gene, CDR1 is SGHRS and CDR2 is YFSETQ.